One and the same sample provided the 21 T cell receptor beta chains below, sequenced in a study of blood T cell repertoires in COVID-19. Profiling relied on immunoSEQ multiplex PCR, and the TCRdb table lists in-frame clones only, not all of them. The sample has 200,000 to 250,000 clones; approximately 83% are singletons. Sequencing was done on a sample of peripheral blood. The receptors here all came from a woman aged 25 to 45 who had recovered from COVID-19.

This clone was detected only once. The J gene is TRBJ1-2, the V gene TRBV15; weak D call: TRBD1 (6 bases). V lost 0 bases and J 6 bases, leaving 17 bases between the germline ends. The V gene's germline CDR1 is LNHNV and CDR2 YYDKDF (reference sequence). This CDR3 contains 16 residues. As DNA, the CDR3 is TGTGCCACCAGCAGAGATCTCACAGGGACGTTAAATGGCTACACCTTC. Translating gives CATSRDLTGTLNGYTF.

This rearrangement joins TRBV2 to TRBJ1-1, with D hard to call. Trimming pared 1 base from V and 1 base from J, leaving 4 bases between. CDR3 length equals 13 residues. Germline lookup yields CDR1 SNHLY and CDR2 FYNNEI. The CDR3 DNA sequence: TGTGCCAGCAGTGAAGTAGCGAACACTGAAGCTTTCTTT. Translation gives CASSEVANTEAFF.

The genes are TRBV11-2 and TRBJ2-5; tentative D call: TRBD2 (6 bases). CDR3 length: 13 residues. From germline, CDR1 is SGHAT and CDR2 FQNNGV. V dropped 0 bases and J dropped 6 bases, with 8 bases sitting between them. The CDR3 spells CASSLEGGQTQYF. The DNA for the CDR3 is TGTGCCAGCAGCTTAGAGGGGGGTCAGACCCAGTACTTC.

The chain carries TRBV5-5 and TRBJ2-3; weak D call: TRBD1 (6 bases). This CDR3 comprises 15 residues. Per germline, CDR1 SGHKS and CDR2 YYEKEE (reference sequence). The germline V and J ends were trimmed by 2 bases and 0 bases, with 10 bases remaining between them. CDR3 in amino acids: CASSLGQLSTDTQYF. The CDR3 coding sequence is TGTGCCAGCAGCTTAGGACAGCTTAGCACAGATACGCAGTATTTT.

This clone came up once. The CDR3 DNA reads as TGTGCCAGCAGCTTAGCCGGTTCGAGGAATGAGCAGTTCTTC. It specifies CASSLAGSRNEQFF. The J gene is TRBJ2-1, the V gene TRBV7-9; D unresolved. Trimming cost V 0 bases and J 7 bases, with 10 bases left between them. The CDR3 loop spans 14 amino acids. CDR1 and CDR2 (germline): SEHNR, FQNEAQ (reference sequence).

V is TRBV5-4 and J is TRBJ1-6, with 11 bases aligning to TRBD1. CDR3 length: 20 amino acids. Germline V gene lookup returns CDR1 SGHNT and CDR2 YYREEE (reference sequence). The ends lost 0 bases at V and 9 bases at J; junction bases unmatched: 17. The CDR3 nucleotides read TGTGCCAGCAGCTTGGGACCCGGTGGTGGAGGACAGGGGGCGATTTCACCCCTCCACTTT. Its protein product is CASSLGPGGGGQGAISPLHF.

The chain carries TRBV15 and TRBJ1-5, with TRBD1 identical over 7 bases. The CDR3 extends over 19 amino acids. Trimming at V came to 0 bases and at J to 7 bases, leaving 18 bases not matched to a gene. Germline CDR1 reads LNHNV; CDR2 reads YYDKDF (reference sequence). The CDR3 sequence: CATSRDMSASQGVVQPQHF. The DNA for the CDR3 is TGTGCCACCAGCAGAGATATGAGTGCGAGTCAGGGGGTCGTACAGCCCCAGCATTTT.

This chain connects TRBV28 to TRBJ1-4; D is perhaps TRBD1 (5 bases). The V end was cut by 5 bases, the J end by 4 bases, with 14 bases between. Germline CDR1 reads MDHEN; CDR2 reads SYDVKM. This CDR3 is 15 amino acids long. The CDR3 nucleotides are TGTGCCAGCAGTGGCTCAGGGCACATTAATGAAAAACTGTTTTTT. Its translation: CASSGSGHINEKLFF.

This clone turned up a few times. This chain links TRBV12-3 or TRBV12-4 with TRBJ1-4; the D is unclear. Trimming shortened V by 4 bases and J by 8 bases, and 8 bases separated the two germline ends. This CDR3 has 12 residues. This CDR3 reads CASSSAREKLFF. The CDR3 DNA reads TGTGCCAGCAGTTCCGCCCGGGAAAAACTGTTTTTT.

This rearrangement joins TRBV19 to TRBJ2-7; 9 bases line up with TRBD1. CDR1 and CDR2 from the germline V gene are LNHDA and SQIVND (reference sequence). The CDR3 runs to 15 residues. The V gene end was trimmed by 4 bases and the J gene end by 5 bases; junction bases not matched to a gene: 9. The CDR3 coding sequence is TGTGCCAGTAGTACTACCGGGACAGGGTTCAACGAGCAGTACTTC. Protein product: CASSTTGTGFNEQYF.

This chain connects TRBV25-1 to TRBJ2-7; 8 bases are shared with TRBD2. Germline CDR1 reads MGHDK; CDR2 reads SYGVNS. The CDR3 loop spans 15 amino acids. J was trimmed by 2 bases and V by 2 bases; bases with no gene match: 5. The CDR3 region is CASSEAGGHAYEQYF. For the CDR3, the DNA is TGTGCCAGCAGTGAAGCGGGGGGTCATGCCTACGAGCAGTACTTC.

This clone was counted between two and nine times. V gene TRBV5-4 combines with J gene TRBJ2-1; 10 bases align to TRBD2. The CDR3 spans 17 residues. From germline, CDR1 is SGHNT and CDR2 YYREEE (reference sequence). The V gene end was trimmed by 2 bases and the J gene end by 12 bases; junction bases not matched to a gene: 17. CDR3 nucleotide sequence: TGTGCCAGCAGCTTTCAGGATAGGTCTAGCGGGGGCCAGGTGCAGTTCTTC. It is translated as CASSFQDRSSGGQVQFF.

This chain uses TRBV19 with TRBJ1-1; 7 bases agree with TRBD1. Germline CDR1 LNHDA, CDR2 SQIVND (reference sequence). The CDR3 consists of 15 residues. V shed 2 bases and J 4 bases; nucleotides not matched to a gene: 7. The CDR3 loop is CASSITTGESTEAFF. The CDR3, as DNA: TGTGCCAGTAGTATAACTACAGGGGAGTCCACTGAAGCTTTCTTT. The full variable domain, completed using reference TRBV19 and TRBJ1-1, is DGGITQSPKYLFRKEGQNVTLSCEQNLNHDAMYWYRQDPGQGLRLIYYSQIVNDFQKGDIAEGYSVSREKKESFPLTVTSAQKNPTAFYLCASSITTGESTEAFFGQGTRLTVV.

The chain uses TRBV27 and TRBJ2-1; 7 bases line up with TRBD1. The V and J ends lost 3 bases and 0 bases, in that order; junction bases with no gene match: 5. The CDR3 has 16 amino acids. Germline V CDR1 and CDR2: MNHEY, SMNVEV (reference sequence). The CDR3 loop is CASSFKGASSYNEQFF. The CDR3 DNA is TGTGCCAGCAGTTTCAAGGGGGCGAGCTCCTACAATGAGCAGTTCTTC.

The chain couples TRBV30 to TRBJ1-5, with 7 nucleotides matching TRBD1. From germline, CDR1 is GTSNPN and CDR2 SVGIG (reference sequence). The trim removed 2 bases at V and 3 bases at J, leaving 7 bases unmatched. The CDR3 contains 15 residues. The CDR3 sequence is CAWSFGQVLNQPQHF. CDR3 in DNA: TGTGCCTGGAGTTTTGGACAGGTCCTCAATCAGCCCCAGCATTTT.

This clone was seen a single time. V is TRBV10-1 and J is TRBJ2-3, with a tentative D call TRBD2 (5 bases). V lost 7 bases to trimming and J lost 0 bases, with 8 bases between them. The CDR3 is 13 amino acids. Germline lookup yields CDR1 WNHNN and CDR2 SYGVQD (reference sequence). CDR3 DNA sequence: TGCGCCAGCAACGAGGGTAGCACAGATACGCAGTATTTT. Translated: CASNEGSTDTQYF.

This chain uses TRBV7-9 with TRBJ1-6; tentatively, D is TRBD1 (6 bases). The V gene lost 2 bases and the J gene lost 7 bases, with 12 bases spanning the gap. Germline V gene sequence: CDR1 SEHNR, CDR2 FQNEAQ (reference sequence). CDR3 length equals 15 residues. The CDR3 is CASSLTGLENSPLHF. CDR3 bases: TGTGCCAGCAGCTTAACAGGGTTGGAAAATTCACCCCTCCACTTT.

The chain links TRBV4-2 to TRBJ2-7, with TRBD1 matching 7 bases. The trim removed 0 bases at V and 5 bases at J, leaving 7 bases unmatched. CDR1 and CDR2 from the germline V gene are LGHNA and YNFKEQ. CDR3 length: 15 amino acids. CDR3 protein: CASSQETGVRNEQYF. The DNA of the CDR3 is TGTGCCAGCAGCCAAGAAACAGGGGTTAGGAACGAGCAGTACTTC.

This chain uses TRBV6-5 with TRBJ1-2; possible D gene TRBD1, 6 bases. The CDR3 has 12 amino acids. The germline gives CDR1 MNHEY, CDR2 SVGAGI. V gave up 6 bases and J gave up 4 bases, with 9 bases separating them. The CDR3 nucleotides are TGTGCCAGCAGGGGGGACATCTATGGCTACACCTTC. Protein sequence: CASRGDIYGYTF.

In its sample, this clone was seen once. The V call is TRBV9, the J call TRBJ1-1; D is ambiguous. The CDR3 is made up of 14 amino acids. CDR1 is SGDLS, CDR2 YYNGEE, per germline. The V and J ends lost 4 bases and 4 bases respectively, with 14 bases between them. CDR3 residues: CASSPREGGTEAFF. The CDR3 DNA reads TGTGCCAGCAGCCCACGGGAGGGTGGCACTGAAGCTTTCTTT.

The V and J genes are TRBV18 and TRBJ2-7; D perhaps matches TRBD2 (5 bases). CDR3 length: 15 residues. Trimming took off 1 base at V and 3 bases at J, with 13 bases between the two ends. CDR1 and CDR2 (germline): KGHSH, LQKENI. The CDR3 sequence: CASSPREMSLYEQYF. In DNA, the CDR3 is TGTGCCAGCTCACCACGGGAGATGAGCCTCTACGAGCAGTACTTC.